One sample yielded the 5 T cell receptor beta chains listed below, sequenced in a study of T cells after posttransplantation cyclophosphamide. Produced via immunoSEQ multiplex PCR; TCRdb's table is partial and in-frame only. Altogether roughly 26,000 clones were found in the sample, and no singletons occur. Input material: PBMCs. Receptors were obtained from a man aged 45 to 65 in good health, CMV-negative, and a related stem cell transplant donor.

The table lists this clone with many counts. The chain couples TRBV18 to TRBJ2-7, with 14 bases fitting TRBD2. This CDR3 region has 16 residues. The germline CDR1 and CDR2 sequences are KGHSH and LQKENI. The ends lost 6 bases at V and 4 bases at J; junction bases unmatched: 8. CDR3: CASSGGLAGVSYEQYF. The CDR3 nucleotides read TGTGCCAGCTCGGGGGGACTAGCGGGGGTTTCATACGAGCAGTACTTC.

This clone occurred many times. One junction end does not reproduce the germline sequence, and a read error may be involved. The CDR3 region is CASSEAGGYGNTIYF. In DNA form, the CDR3 reads TGTGCCAGCAGCGAAGCGGGGGGGTATGGAAACACCATATATTTT. V and J are TRBV2 and TRBJ1-3; D is possibly TRBD1 (5 bases). Germline CDR1 reads SNHLY; CDR2 reads FYNNEI. The CDR3 is 15 residues long.

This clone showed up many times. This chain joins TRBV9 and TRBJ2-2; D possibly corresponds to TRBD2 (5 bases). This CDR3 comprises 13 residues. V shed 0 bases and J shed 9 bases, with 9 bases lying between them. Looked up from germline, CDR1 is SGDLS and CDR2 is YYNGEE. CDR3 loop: CASSVGGPRELFF. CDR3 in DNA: TGTGCCAGCAGCGTAGGCGGGCCTAGGGAGCTGTTTTTT.

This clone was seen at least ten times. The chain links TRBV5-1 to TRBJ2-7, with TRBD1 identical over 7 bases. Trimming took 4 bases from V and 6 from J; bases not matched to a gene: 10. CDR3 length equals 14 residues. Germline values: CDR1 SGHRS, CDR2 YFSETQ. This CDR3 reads CASSPGTEGTEQYF. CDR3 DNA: TGCGCCAGCAGCCCCGGGACAGAGGGGACCGAGCAGTACTTC.

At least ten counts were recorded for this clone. CDR3 amino acids: CASSFRGKNTGELFF. CDR3 in DNA: TGTGCCAGCAGCTTTAGGGGGAAGAACACCGGGGAGCTGTTTTTT. The chain is built from TRBV5-4 and TRBJ2-2, with D tentatively TRBD1 (6 bases). CDR1 SGHNT and CDR2 YYREEE come from the germline V gene (reference sequence). CDR3 length: 15 residues. Trimming stripped 2 bases from V and 1 base from J, with 9 bases between.